This entry lists 29 T cell receptor beta chains sequenced from one sample in a study of T cell responses to AZD1222 COVID-19 vaccine. Sequencing used immunoSEQ multiplex PCR; TCRdb keeps in-frame clones, though not all of them. The table lists roughly 180,000 clones, approximately 95% of them singletons. This specimen consisted of peripheral blood, obtained 28 days after the second dose of the MenACWY control vaccine. These receptors were taken from an adult who received the MenACWY meningococcal vaccine as a control.

V and J are TRBV30 and TRBJ1-1; tentative D call: TRBD1 (5 bases). Germline V gene data show CDR1 as GTSNPN and CDR2 as SVGIG (reference sequence). V was cut by 4 bases and J by 2 bases, with 20 bases left in between. CDR3 length: 16 residues. The CDR3 sequence: CAWTGRAGKYNTEAFF. CDR3 nucleotides: TGTGCCTGGACAGGGAGGGCAGGGAAATACAACACTGAAGCTTTCTTT. Based on the CDR3 plus reference TRBV30 and TRBJ1-1, the full variable domain is SQTIHQWPATLVQPVGSPLSLECTVEGTSNPNLYWYRQAAGRGLQLLFYSVGIGQISSEVPQNLSASRPQDRQFILSSKKLLLSDSGFYLCAWTGRAGKYNTEAFFGQGTRLTVV.

The J gene is TRBJ1-2, the V gene TRBV4-1; D is possibly TRBD1 (5 bases). V dropped 1 base and J dropped 5 bases, with 11 bases sitting between them. The CDR3 covers 14 residues. CDR1 and CDR2 from the germline V gene are MGHRA and YSYEKL. The CDR3 region is CASSQGSGLYGYTF. In DNA, the CDR3 is TGCGCCAGCAGCCAAGGTTCAGGGTTATATGGCTACACCTTC.

The chain recombines TRBV6-2 or TRBV6-3 with TRBJ1-1, with D uncertain. The CDR3 has 14 amino acids. The ends were cut back, 1 base at V and 0 bases at J, with 6 bases in the middle. In germline, CDR1 is MNHEY, CDR2 SVGEGT. CDR3: CASSYYILNTEAFF. For the CDR3, the DNA is TGTGCCAGCAGTTACTACATCTTGAACACTGAAGCTTTCTTT.

The V call is TRBV7-9, the J call TRBJ2-2; 11 bases match TRBD1. Germline values: CDR1 SEHNR, CDR2 FQNEAQ (reference sequence). The V gene end was trimmed by 6 bases and the J gene end by 4 bases; junction bases not matched to a gene: 4. The length of the CDR3 is 15 residues. CDR3 bases: TGTGCCAGCAGGCTCGGGACAGGGGGCACCGGGGAGCTGTTTTTT. This codes for CASRLGTGGTGELFF.

The genes are TRBV12-3 or TRBV12-4 and TRBJ2-5; D is perhaps TRBD2 (5 bases). Trimming cost V 6 bases and J 5 bases, with 10 bases left between them. The CDR3 loop spans 12 amino acids. The CDR3, as DNA: TGTGCCAGCAGCCTTAGCGCCGAGACCCAGTACTTC. It encodes CASSLSAETQYF.

This clone was seen a few times. The chain employs TRBV3-1 (or the pseudogene TRBV3-2) and TRBJ1-6; no reliable D call. Deletions cut 1 base from V and 11 bases from J, with 12 bases between. From germline, CDR1 is LGHDT and CDR2 YNNKEL (reference sequence). The CDR3 totals 14 residues. The DNA of the CDR3 is TGTGCCAGCAGCCAAGGAAGGAGCGGACCACCCCTCCACTTT. Translation: CASSQGRSGPPLHF.

CDR3 DNA sequence: TGTGCCTGGAGCTACCAGGGTTCGCACGAGCAGTACTTC. It translates to CAWSYQGSHEQYF. The gene calls are TRBV30 and TRBJ2-7; tentative D call: TRBD1 (5 bases). The V gene's germline CDR1 is GTSNPN and CDR2 SVGIG (reference sequence). The CDR3 length is 13 residues. V lost 3 bases, J lost 5 bases, and 14 bases lay in between.

The V and J genes are TRBV20-1 and TRBJ1-2; D uncertain. The CDR3 sequence is 10 residues long. V lost 0 bases, J lost 5 bases, and 1 base lay in between. Germline loops: CDR1 DFQATT, CDR2 SNEGSKA (reference sequence). The chain's CDR3 is CSARDYGYTF. CDR3 nucleotide sequence: TGCAGTGCTAGAGATTATGGCTACACCTTC.

The V gene is TRBV29-1, the J gene TRBJ1-1; TRBD1 might be the D (6 bases). The CDR3 length is 13 residues. Between the trimmed V and J ends, which lost 4 bases and 7 bases, there was a span of 16 bases. Germline CDR1 reads SQVTM; CDR2 reads ANQGSEA. As DNA, the CDR3 is TGCAGCGTTGTTCAGGGGCCCTCCGGTGAAGCTTTCTTT. Residues: CSVVQGPSGEAFF.

This chain links TRBV10-2 with TRBJ1-3; 7 bases agree with TRBD1. The germline V gene has CDR1 WSHSY and CDR2 SAAADI. V was clipped by 7 bases and J by 2 bases; unmatched bases: 5. CDR3 length equals 14 residues. In DNA, the CDR3 is TGCGCCAGCACCCCGACAGGGACTGGAAACACCATATATTTT. Protein sequence: CASTPTGTGNTIYF.

The rearrangement uses TRBV5-3 and TRBJ1-2; weak D call: TRBD1 (6 bases). TRBV5-3 is marked as an open reading frame, function uncertain. The CDR3 loop spans 12 amino acids. The germline V and J ends were trimmed by 7 bases and 4 bases, with 11 bases remaining between them. The CDR3 sequence: CARVWGLYGYTF. The CDR3 DNA reads as TGTGCCAGAGTTTGGGGGCTCTATGGCTACACCTTC.

The chain links TRBV7-2 to TRBJ2-1, with D perhaps being TRBD1 or TRBD2 (5 bases each). V was trimmed by 1 base and J by 4 bases, leaving 8 bases between them. The CDR3 spans 14 residues. The germline CDR1 and CDR2 sequences are SGHTA and FQGNSA. The CDR3 DNA is TGTGCCAGCAGCTTAGGGGGACGGTACAATGAGCAGTTCTTC. Encoded protein: CASSLGGRYNEQFF.

The chain combines TRBV19 with TRBJ1-6, with D perhaps matching TRBD1 (5 bases). Germline values: CDR1 LNHDA, CDR2 SQIVND (reference sequence). The V end was cut by 4 bases, the J end by 9 bases, with 10 bases between. The CDR3 has 13 residues. The CDR3 DNA reads as TGTGCCAGTAGTACCAGGGAGGGTTCACCCCTCCACTTT. This codes for CASSTREGSPLHF.

V gene TRBV5-1 combines with J gene TRBJ2-5; 8 bases fit TRBD1. V was pared by 0 bases and J by 2 bases, with 6 bases of the junction left unmatched. The CDR3 totals 16 residues. The germline V gene encodes CDR1 SGHRS and CDR2 YFSETQ. CDR3 amino acids: CASSLAGTGGQETQYF. DNA for the CDR3: TGCGCCAGCAGCTTGGCCGGGACAGGAGGGCAAGAGACCCAGTACTTC.

The sample holds one count of this clone. This chain joins TRBV27 and TRBJ2-5; a possible D gene is TRBD2 (6 bases). This CDR3 is 14 amino acids long. The ends were cut back, 5 bases at V and 8 bases at J, with 18 bases in the middle. Germline loops: CDR1 MNHEY, CDR2 SMNVEV (reference sequence). The CDR3 sequence: CASSLQTSGDTQYF. The CDR3, as DNA: TGTGCCAGCAGTCTGCAGACTAGTGGTGATACCCAGTACTTC.

The chain recombines TRBV6-1 with TRBJ1-1; unclear D gene. This CDR3 contains 15 residues. Per germline, CDR1 MNHNS and CDR2 SASEGT. Trimming stripped 1 base from V and 2 bases from J, with 11 bases between. CDR3 loop: CASSEDSRPNTEAFF. The CDR3 bases are TGTGCCAGCAGTGAAGACAGCCGGCCCAACACTGAAGCTTTCTTT.

Turning to this clone: Different DNA sequences within this sample yield the same CDR3. The V and J genes are TRBV19 and TRBJ1-5; TRBD1 is a possible D gene (6 bases). Germline V lookup: CDR1 LNHDA, CDR2 SQIVND (reference sequence). The CDR3 length is 14 residues. V dropped 8 bases and J dropped 0 bases, with 11 bases sitting between them. DNA of the CDR3: TGTGCCAGTTCTCCGGGACATAGCAATCAGCCCCAGCATTTT. Its protein product is CASSPGHSNQPQHF.

This CDR3 is CASSEGVQPQHF. CDR3 nucleotide sequence: TGTGCCAGCAGCGAAGGGGTCCAGCCCCAGCATTTT. The rearrangement links TRBV7-9 to TRBJ1-5, with a weak D call TRBD1 (5 bases). Germline V gene lookup returns CDR1 SEHNR and CDR2 FQNEAQ (reference sequence). V was trimmed by 5 bases and J by 7 bases, leaving 9 bases between them. This CDR3 is built from 12 residues.

The chain is built from TRBV7-9 and TRBJ2-3; D ambiguous. From germline, CDR1 is SEHNR and CDR2 FQNEAQ (reference sequence). The CDR3 sequence is 11 residues long. Trimming took off 10 bases at V and 4 bases at J, with 9 bases between the two ends. CDR3 sequence (DNA): TGTGCCAAAGATGAGGCAGATACGCAGTATTTT. Its translation is CAKDEADTQYF. The entire variable domain, with the rest obtained from reference TRBV7-9 and TRBJ2-3, is as follows: DTGVSQNPRHKITKRGQNVTFRCDPISEHNRLYWYRQTLGQGPEFLTYFQNEAQLEKSRLLSDRFSAERPKGSFSTLEIQRTEQGDSAMYLCAKDEADTQYFGPGTRLTVL.

This chain joins TRBV7-9 and TRBJ1-6, with 8 bases matching TRBD1. The CDR3 runs 14 residues. The V and J ends lost 1 base and 10 bases, in that order; junction bases with no gene match: 3. CDR1 and CDR2 (germline): SEHNR, FQNEAQ (reference sequence). The CDR3 DNA reads TGTGCCAGCAGCTTAGTCCAGGGGGCATCACCCCTCCACTTT. It is translated as CASSLVQGASPLHF.

Here the CDR3 reads CTSSQERGRAWGGNLRGEETQYF. In DNA, the CDR3 is TGCACCAGCAGCCAAGAAAGGGGCCGGGCTTGGGGGGGGAACCTCAGGGGGGAAGAGACCCAGTACTTC. The rearrangement joins TRBV1 to TRBJ2-5. TRBV1 is termed a pseudogene. The CDR3 covers 23 residues.

CDR3 sequence (DNA): TGTGCCAGCAGAGCTACAGGGGGATCTGCCTACGAGCAGTACTTC. Translation gives CASRATGGSAYEQYF. The chain combines TRBV2 with TRBJ2-7; the match to TRBD1 covers 8 bases. V trimming: 6 bases; J trimming: 2 bases; junction bases outside the gene matches: 9. Germline V lookup: CDR1 SNHLY, CDR2 FYNNEI. This CDR3 is 15 amino acids long.

V and J are TRBV4-2 and TRBJ2-3; 12 bases match TRBD2. Germline trimming cut 2 bases from V and 3 bases from J; bases unmatched to any gene: 9. This CDR3 spans 18 amino acids. Germline-derived CDR1 and CDR2 are LGHNA and YNFKEQ. This chain's CDR3 is CASSQQSLAGGMTDTQYF. The CDR3 bases are TGTGCCAGCAGCCAACAAAGCCTAGCGGGGGGGATGACAGATACGCAGTATTTT.

This chain links TRBV27 with TRBJ1-6; D is uncertain. Per germline, CDR1 MNHEY and CDR2 SMNVEV (reference sequence). CDR3 size: 13 residues. V lost 6 bases, J lost 7 bases, and 10 bases lay in between. The CDR3 nucleotides read TGTGCCAGCAGCCAGCTGGGGAATTCACCCCTCCACTTT. It encodes CASSQLGNSPLHF.

The CDR3 loop reads CASSAMLSGEQYF. In DNA, the CDR3 is TGTGCCAGCAGTGCAATGCTGTCCGGGGAGCAGTACTTC. The chain has TRBV2 and TRBJ2-7; D is ambiguous. Looked up from germline, CDR1 is SNHLY and CDR2 is FYNNEI. V was pared by 4 bases and J by 7 bases, with 14 bases between. The CDR3 length is 13 residues.

The chain carries TRBV29-1 and TRBJ1-4; the D gene is possibly TRBD1 (5 bases). Germline lookup yields CDR1 SQVTM and CDR2 ANQGSEA. Deletions cut 4 bases from V and 0 bases from J, with 9 bases between. The CDR3 consists of 14 residues. CDR3 sequence: CSVGAGTTNEKLFF. CDR3 nucleotides: TGCAGCGTTGGAGCAGGGACAACTAATGAAAAACTGTTTTTT. Based on the CDR3 plus reference TRBV29-1 and TRBJ1-4, the full variable domain is SAVISQKPSRDICQRGTSLTIQCQVDSQVTMMFWYRQQPGQSLTLIATANQGSEATYESGFVIDKFPISRPNLTFSTLTVSNMSPEDSSIYLCSVGAGTTNEKLFFGSGTQLSVL.

The rearrangement links TRBV18 to TRBJ1-5; 8 nucleotides match TRBD1. V dropped 4 bases and J dropped 5; count of bases not matched to a gene: 10. This CDR3 has 16 residues. The germline gives CDR1 KGHSH, CDR2 LQKENI. DNA for the CDR3: TGTGCCAGCTCACGCGGGACAGGACCTTCTGATCAGCCCCAGCATTTT. Translating gives CASSRGTGPSDQPQHF.

The count of this clone is one. CDR3 region: CASSAIRTPSGTQYF. In DNA form, the CDR3 reads TGTGCCAGCAGCGCGATTCGGACGCCGAGTGGAACCCAGTACTTC. The chain carries TRBV21-1 and TRBJ2-5. TRBV21-1 is flagged as a pseudogene. There are 15 residues in the CDR3.

CDR3 coding DNA: TGCAGTGCTAGTAAAGGGTTTGAGCAGTACTTC. Its translation is CSASKGFEQYF. The V call is TRBV20-1, the J call TRBJ2-7; D remains unclear. Germline lookup yields CDR1 DFQATT and CDR2 SNEGSKA (reference sequence). The CDR3 runs 11 residues. The V gene lost 3 bases and the J gene lost 7 bases, with 10 bases spanning the gap.